This T cell receptor beta chain comes out of a study of blood T cell repertoires in COVID-19. On the study more broadly: Some COVID-19 samples were acute and others convalescent; all came from the United States, Italy and Spain. Nucleic acid was either cDNA or gDNA, and it came from T cells, B-cell-depleted T cells, or PBMCs.

A Seattle source enrolled patients during active infection and followed them longitudinally. Authors' data handling: Reference gene primer amplification gave estimated nucleated cell counts. Libraries were prepared by immunoSEQ multiplex PCR; TCRdb keeps only in-frame clonotypes and omits some of them. The DNA was the basis for D and trimming; V, J and clone size are from that table. The table lists under 200,000 clones, around 80% of them singletons. With 0 bases clipped from V and 8 bases from J, the junction kept 6 bases outside the gene matches. The germline V gene encodes CDR1 SGDLS and CDR2 YYNGEE. There are 15 residues in the CDR3. This clone has just a few counts.

This TCR derives from a woman in her seventies with COVID-19, enrolled during active disease. Material: peripheral blood. The rearrangement links TRBV9 to TRBJ2-1, with 9 nucleotides matching TRBD2. CDR3 DNA: TGTGCCAGCAGCGTAGGCGGGGGGGCCTTCGATGAGCAGTTCTTC. It encodes CASSVGGGAFDEQFF.